These 12 T cell receptor beta chains came from one sample sequenced in a study of blood T cell repertoires in COVID-19. Sequencing was performed with immunoSEQ multiplex PCR; in TCRdb, only in-frame clones are kept and a portion is missing. The table has 60,000 to 65,000 clones, roughly 88% seen once. The specimen sequenced was peripheral blood. Source of these receptors: a man aged 50 or older with active COVID-19.

The genes are TRBV5-1 and TRBJ1-2; TRBD1 matches at 7 bases. The CDR3 loop spans 14 amino acids. Germline assignment: CDR1 SGHRS and CDR2 YFSETQ. The trim removed 4 bases at V and 4 bases at J, leaving 7 bases unmatched. CDR3 residues: CASSPDRFSYGYTF. In DNA, the CDR3 is TGCGCCAGCAGCCCGGACAGGTTCAGCTATGGCTACACCTTC.

V usage is TRBV6-1 and J usage is TRBJ1-2, with D possibly matching TRBD1 (5 bases). Germline V gives CDR1 MNHNS, CDR2 SASEGT. Trimming left V 0 bases short and J 4 bases short, with 15 bases between. CDR3 size: 16 residues. The CDR3: CASSEATGQNVYGYTF. The CDR3 bases are TGTGCCAGCAGTGAAGCAACCGGACAAAACGTCTATGGCTACACCTTC.

V usage is TRBV5-6 and J usage is TRBJ2-3; 11 bases align to TRBD2. The CDR3 extends over 16 amino acids. V lost 4 bases and J lost 2; bases outside the gene matches: 6. The germline V gene encodes CDR1 SGHDT and CDR2 YYEEEE. CDR3 sequence reads: CASSIWTSGPTDTQYF. The CDR3 DNA reads TGTGCCAGCAGCATCTGGACTAGCGGGCCCACAGATACGCAGTATTTT.

This clone has just a few counts. V gene TRBV27 combines with J gene TRBJ1-5; 8 nucleotides agree with TRBD1. V shed 4 bases, J shed 4 bases, and the junction held 0 bases outside the gene matches. CDR1 is MNHEY and CDR2 is SMNVEV in the germline V gene (reference sequence). The CDR3 covers 13 residues. Here the CDR3 reads CASSWDRNQPQHF. The CDR3 bases are TGTGCCAGCAGTTGGGACAGGAATCAGCCCCAGCATTTT.

V usage is TRBV4-2 and J usage is TRBJ1-2; no firm D call. This CDR3 has 10 residues. Germline-derived CDR1 and CDR2 are LGHNA and YNFKEQ. V gave up 5 bases and J gave up 8 bases, with 6 bases separating them. CDR3 DNA: TGTGCCAGCAGCTTTAGCGGCTACACCTTC. It specifies CASSFSGYTF.

The gene calls are TRBV6-5 and TRBJ2-3; D not resolved. V lost 0 bases to trimming and J lost 5 bases, with 6 bases between them. CDR1 is MNHEY and CDR2 is SVGAGI in the germline V gene. The CDR3 sequence is 13 residues long. The CDR3 bases are TGTGCCAGCAGTTACTCGTCGCGAGATACGCAGTATTTT. It specifies CASSYSSRDTQYF.

The CDR3 protein is CASSARSGVNEQFF. The CDR3 DNA reads TGTGCCAGCAGCGCCCGTAGCGGGGTCAATGAGCAGTTCTTC. The gene calls are TRBV7-2 and TRBJ2-1, with 8 positions matching TRBD2. The germline V gene has CDR1 SGHTA and CDR2 FQGNSA. The junction had 6 bases not matched to a gene; V was cut back by 5 bases and J by 6 bases. CDR3 length: 14 amino acids.

The V call is TRBV6-4, the J call TRBJ2-2, with 8 positions matching TRBD1. V lost 6 bases to trimming and J lost 7 bases; unmatched junction nucleotides: 7. CDR1 is MRHNA, CDR2 SNTAGT, per germline. The CDR3 loop spans 14 amino acids. The CDR3 spells CASSPQGAVGELFF. The CDR3 nucleotides are TGTGCCAGCAGCCCCCAGGGGGCCGTCGGGGAGCTGTTTTTT.

The chain links TRBV4-3 to TRBJ1-2; a weak D match, TRBD1 (6 bases). Germline CDR1 LGHNA, CDR2 YSLEER. The V end lost 8 bases, the J end lost 5 bases, and 24 bases lay between the germline ends. The CDR3 has 16 amino acids. The CDR3 sequence: CASQMHRVNSPYGYTF. The CDR3 nucleotides are TGCGCCAGCCAAATGCACAGGGTAAATTCTCCTTATGGCTACACCTTC.

The rearrangement links TRBV7-2 to TRBJ2-1, with D perhaps TRBD2 (7 bases). V dropped 5 bases and J dropped 6 bases, with 14 bases sitting between them. This CDR3 spans 14 amino acids. Germline V gives CDR1 SGHTA, CDR2 FQGNSA. The CDR3 reads CASSQGGRANEQFF. The CDR3 DNA sequence: TGTGCCAGCAGCCAAGGGGGGAGGGCCAATGAGCAGTTCTTC.

This chain connects TRBV11-2 to TRBJ2-3, with TRBD1 matching over 7 bases. The ends lost 4 bases at V and 2 bases at J; junction bases unmatched: 6. Germline lookup yields CDR1 SGHAT and CDR2 FQNNGV. CDR3 size: 15 residues. DNA for the CDR3: TGTGCCAGCAGCTCGGGACAGACCTACACAGATACGCAGTATTTT. The encoded protein is CASSSGQTYTDTQYF.

The rearrangement uses TRBV3-1 (or the pseudogene TRBV3-2) and TRBJ2-6; possibly TRBD2 for D (5 bases). The CDR3 runs to 19 residues. Germline V gene data show CDR1 as LGHDT and CDR2 as YNNKEL (reference sequence). V was trimmed by 0 bases and J by 0 bases, leaving 15 bases between them. CDR3 sequence reads: CASSQDLTGRASGANVLTF. For the CDR3, the DNA is TGTGCCAGCAGCCAAGATCTAACGGGGAGAGCCTCTGGGGCCAACGTCCTGACTTTC.